This note documents a single TCR beta chain sequence. The target antigen is unknown. V was pared by 5 bases and J by 1 base, with 12 bases between. The CDR3 covers 15 residues. In germline, CDR1 is SGHNT, CDR2 YENEEA. Two independent pathologists confirmed no atypia in lung taken at least 2 cm from tumor. Libraries were prepared by immunoSEQ multiplex PCR; TCRdb keeps only in-frame clonotypes and omits some of them. The sample includes some 1,600 clones, around 20% of them seen just once. This sample is drawn from a study of T cells in localized non-small cell lung cancer. Notes on the study in general: Overall survival was longer when the density of T cells in the blood was higher. Appearing in adjacent lung were a median about 50 of the top 100 tumor clones. Exceeding tumor, uninvolved adjacent lung had the highest T cell clonality.

The chain links TRBV11-3 to TRBJ1-5; D gene unclear. The sequencing here drew on normal lung tissue next to the tumor, taken before any cancer treatment. The TCR comes from a woman between 35 and 70 years old with stage I lung adenocarcinoma. The CDR3 DNA is TGTGCCAGCAGCCTTACATCCAGAAGCAATCAGCCCCAGCATTTT. It yields the protein CASSLTSRSNQPQHF.